The text below deals with one T cell receptor beta chain. This entry is derived from a study of cytomegalovirus exposure and HLA in healthy donors. Germline-derived CDR1 and CDR2 are SGHTA and FQGNSA. The CDR3 is made up of 15 amino acids. Losses at the gene ends were 4 bases for V and 1 base for J; bases not matched to a gene: 4. Both 60 Vbeta primers and 13 Jbeta primers went into the PCR. Profiling relied on immunoSEQ multiplex PCR, and the TCRdb table lists in-frame clones only, not all of them. The sample has 150,000 to 200,000 clones, 70% to 90% seen once. Sequencing used PBMCs. This TCR derives from a young man in good health and CMV-seropositive. This chain joins TRBV7-2 and TRBJ1-1; 9 bases agree with TRBD1. This chain's CDR3 is CASSSTDRGNTEAFF. CDR3 nucleotide sequence: TGTGCCAGCAGCTCGACGGACAGGGGGAACACTGAAGCTTTCTTT.